This T cell receptor (beta chain) was sequenced during a study of blood T cell repertoires in COVID-19. Study-wide background: Sample material is recorded as cDNA or gDNA derived from T cells, B-cell-depleted T cells, or PBMCs.

Recruitment covered about two dozen US areas and drew participants whose ages spanned roughly 18 to 90 years. Here immunoSEQ multiplex PCR was the method, and the copy in TCRdb shows in-frame clones only, minus some. The table records 200,000 to 300,000 clones, more than 85% of them present only once. Trimming at V came to 1 base and at J to 7 bases, leaving 2 bases not matched to a gene. Germline V CDR1 and CDR2: MNHEY, SMNVEV (reference sequence). The CDR3 is made up of 14 amino acids. The origin of this receptor is a young woman who had recovered from COVID-19. The V call is TRBV27, the J call TRBJ1-5; 9 nucleotides match TRBD1. Sequenced: PBMCs or T cells enriched from blood (not recorded which). CDR3 nucleotide sequence: TGTGCCAGCAGTTTATACAGGGGGCGGCAGCCCCAGCATTTT. Its translation: CASSLYRGRQPQHF.